This T cell receptor beta chain was sequenced for a study of T cells in Graves' hyperthyroidism and ophthalmopathy (dated by TCRdb to the late 2010s). A note on the overall study: Peripheral blood samples were taken at initial diagnosis, before any treatment was given. Thyroid tissue and blood T-cell repertoires from about six Graves' hyperthyroidism patients were also compared in the study. The 100 or so discovery patients were randomly split 7:3 into training and test sets. Following sampling, methimazole starting at 30 mg daily was given to hyperthyroidism patients, and high-dose intravenous methylprednisolone was given to ophthalmopathy patients. Whether ophthalmopathy could be predicted prospectively was tested in an independent validation cohort made up of 18 to 20 hyperthyroidism patients plus 17 patients who later progressed to ophthalmopathy. TCR V-J signatures able to tell the groups apart were searched for in a discovery cohort of approximately 95 patients, of whom over 40 had Graves' ophthalmopathy and around 58 had stable Graves' hyperthyroidism. The paper describes TCR Vbeta CDR3 sequencing of 135 peripheral blood samples, made up of under 50 ophthalmopathy patients, 70 to 80 hyperthyroidism patients and 17 progressor patients. General findings and caveats noted by the study authors: In validation, progression to ophthalmopathy was predicted by the model with 70.59% sensitivity and roughly 72% specificity, a median of approximately 6.5 months before onset. A 13 V-J signature model separated ophthalmopathy from stable hyperthyroidism, with approximately 86% sensitivity and roughly 84% specificity in cross-validation and 80%/75% in testing. Sample size was not statistically predetermined, and investigators were not blinded to group allocation. Blood samples also contained most of the expanded thyroid clonotypes (frequency above 0.001), which suggests that blood repertoires may reflect thyroid immune responses.

Stable Graves' hyperthyroidism was defined as no progression to ophthalmopathy during 18 months of follow-up. Hyperthyroidism patients were newly diagnosed, had a disease duration of under 2 months, and were aged 18 to 65 years. Any patient with an uncontrolled infection, another autoimmune disease, pregnancy or lactation was excluded. Clinical symptoms, serum thyroxine and TRAb, thyroid ultrasound, and orbital computed tomography formed the basis for the diagnoses. PBMCs were isolated from approximately 10 ml of fresh peripheral blood by Ficoll-Paque density gradient centrifugation. Total RNA was extracted using Trizol reagent, and RNA quality was assessed on an Agilent 2100 Bioanalyzer. The TCR beta CDR3 regions were amplified from RNA transcripts. The first round of RT-PCR for the TCR CDR3 was performed with the HTBI primer set and the Qiagen OneStep RT-PCR kit. Libraries were constructed in a second round of multiplex PCR, after which size selection and purification were carried out. The libraries were sequenced on an Illumina HiSeq2000 using paired-end 100 bp reads. On the study's bioinformatics: Raw data were processed with SOAPnuke, discarding reads with adapters, uncalled bases, mean Phred below 15, or no exact constant-primer or identifier match. High-quality paired reads were merged with COPE v1.2.5, and unique nucleotide sequences were defined as clonotypes. MiTCR v1.1 was used to align the clonotypes against IMGT TRBV, TRBD and TRBJ reference segments. The analysis included only V-J combinations with a frequency above 0.0001, which together covered 98% to 99.2% of the repertoires. A TCS score was defined as the ratio between F50 (clonal expansion) and ExV (chaos), using BLOSUM62-based TCRdist between CDR3 peptides within each V-J. Welch's t-statistics and random forest reduced roughly 540 V-J features to 10 to 15, which were used in a naive Bayes classifier (R e1071). TCRdb took the public reads, trimmed them with fastp at Q25, ran MiXCR for clone calling and kept in-frame beta chains. Rows are combined by CDR3 protein, so each entry shows the most common genes and DNA. The V and J calls were determined by TCRdb, not by the authors. This sample lists about 560,000 distinct CDR3 sequences; 16% were detected once. Around 18% of the sample rests with the top ten.

This clonotype was seen ten or more times. Its antigen specificity is not known. No quality values exist for individual bases; no much larger clone is one base distant. CDR1 and CDR2, per the germline V gene (reference sequence), are SEHNR and FQNEAQ. The CDR3 covers 15 residues, taking in both the cysteine and the phenylalanine. Here the CDR3 DNA is all that survives: 45 bases in frame from base 1. Trimming takes 0 bases from V and 0 bases from J, and the germline ends sit 6 bases apart. The sequence derives from a woman aged 18-35 years with Graves' hyperthyroidism. The V and J segments used are TRBV7-9 and TRBJ2-1; no D gene call is confident. The sequencing input was blood. The CDR3 region reads CASSLAALSYNEQFF. The DNA sequence reads TGTGCCAGCAGCTTAGCGGCACTCTCCTACAATGAGCAGTTCTTC.